The sequence of this T cell receptor beta chain was determined in a study of OX40 agonist ivuxolimab in advanced cancers. Germline-derived CDR1 and CDR2 are SGHTA and FQGTGA. V was shortened by 5 bases and J by 0 bases, with 13 bases between the two germline ends. CDR3 length: 16 residues. TCRdb's copy holds only in-frame clones and misses some; the assay was immunoSEQ multiplex PCR. This sample has over 20,000 clones; 60% to 80% occur once, and the top ten carry roughly 24%. The material was CD4+ or CD8+ T cells sorted from blood, obtained in a trial of the OX40 agonist ivuxolimab. The TCR comes from an adult with an advanced solid tumor such as melanoma, head and neck, liver or kidney cancer. V and J are TRBV7-3 and TRBJ1-4; D unresolved. The CDR3 nucleotides read TGTGCCAGCAGCCCAGAGACACTTTCAACTAATGAAAAACTGTTTTTT. Its translation: CASSPETLSTNEKLFF.